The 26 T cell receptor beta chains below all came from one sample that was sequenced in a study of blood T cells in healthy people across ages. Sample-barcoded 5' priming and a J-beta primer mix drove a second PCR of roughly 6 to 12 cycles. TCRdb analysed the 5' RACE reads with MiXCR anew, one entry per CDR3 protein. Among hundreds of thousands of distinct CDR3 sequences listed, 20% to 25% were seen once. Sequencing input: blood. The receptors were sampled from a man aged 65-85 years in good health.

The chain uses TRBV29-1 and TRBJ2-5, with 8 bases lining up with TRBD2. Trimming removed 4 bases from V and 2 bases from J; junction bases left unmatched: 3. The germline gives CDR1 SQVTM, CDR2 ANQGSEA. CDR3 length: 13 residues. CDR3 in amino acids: CSVVRGGQETQYF. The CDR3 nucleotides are TGCAGCGTTGTCCGGGGGGGTCAAGAGACCCAGTACTTC.

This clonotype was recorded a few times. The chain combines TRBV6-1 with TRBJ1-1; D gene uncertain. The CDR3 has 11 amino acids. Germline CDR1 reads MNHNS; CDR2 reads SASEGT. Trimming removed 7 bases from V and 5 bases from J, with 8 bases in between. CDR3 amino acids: CASNGATEAFF. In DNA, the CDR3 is TGTGCCAGCAACGGAGCTACTGAAGCTTTCTTT.

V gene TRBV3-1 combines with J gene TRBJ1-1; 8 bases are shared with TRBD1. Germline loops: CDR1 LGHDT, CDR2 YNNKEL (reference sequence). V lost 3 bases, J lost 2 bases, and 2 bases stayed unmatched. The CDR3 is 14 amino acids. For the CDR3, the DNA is TGTGCCAGCAGCCACGGACAGGGTAACACTGAAGCTTTCTTT. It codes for CASSHGQGNTEAFF.

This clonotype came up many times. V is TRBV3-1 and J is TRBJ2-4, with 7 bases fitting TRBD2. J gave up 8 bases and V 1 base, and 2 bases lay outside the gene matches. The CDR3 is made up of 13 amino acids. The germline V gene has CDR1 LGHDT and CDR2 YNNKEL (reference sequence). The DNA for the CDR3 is TGTGCCAGCAGCCAAGGACGGGGGGACATTCAGTACTTC. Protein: CASSQGRGDIQYF.

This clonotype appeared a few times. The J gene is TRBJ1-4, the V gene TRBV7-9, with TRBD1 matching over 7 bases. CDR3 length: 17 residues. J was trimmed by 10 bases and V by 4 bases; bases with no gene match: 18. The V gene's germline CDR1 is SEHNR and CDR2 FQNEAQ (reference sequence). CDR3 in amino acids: CASSSRESTGSSVKLFF. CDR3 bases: TGTGCCAGCAGCTCGAGAGAATCGACAGGGTCTTCCGTAAAACTGTTTTTT.

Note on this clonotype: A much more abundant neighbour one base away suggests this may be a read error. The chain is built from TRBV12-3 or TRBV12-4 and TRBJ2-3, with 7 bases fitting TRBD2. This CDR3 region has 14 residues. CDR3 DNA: TGTGCCAGCAGCCCGGGACTACCCACAGATGCGCAGTATTTT. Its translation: CASSPGLPTDAQYF.

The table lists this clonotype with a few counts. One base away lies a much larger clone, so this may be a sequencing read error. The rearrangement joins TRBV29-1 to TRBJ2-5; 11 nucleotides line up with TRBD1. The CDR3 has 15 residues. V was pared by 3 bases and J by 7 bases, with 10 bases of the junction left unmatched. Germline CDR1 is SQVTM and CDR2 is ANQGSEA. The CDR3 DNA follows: TGCAGCGTTGAGAGGACAGGGGGCATGAGAGGGACCCAGTACTTC. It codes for CSVERTGGMRGTQYF.

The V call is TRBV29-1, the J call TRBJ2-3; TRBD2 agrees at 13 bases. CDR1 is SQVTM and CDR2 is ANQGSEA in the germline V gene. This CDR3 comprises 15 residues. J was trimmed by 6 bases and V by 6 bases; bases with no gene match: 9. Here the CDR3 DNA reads TGCAGCGTCCTACCTACTAGCGGGAGGGCGGATACGCAGTATTTT. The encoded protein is CSVLPTSGRADTQYF.

The CDR3 sequence: CASSQMAGSSYEQYF. The DNA of the CDR3 is TGTGCCAGCAGCCAAATGGCGGGGAGCTCCTACGAGCAGTACTTC. V and J are TRBV3-1 and TRBJ2-7, with a tentative D call TRBD2 (6 bases). The CDR3 contains 15 residues. The germline CDR1 and CDR2 sequences are LGHDT and YNNKEL (reference sequence). V was trimmed by 2 bases and J by 0 bases, leaving 11 bases between them.

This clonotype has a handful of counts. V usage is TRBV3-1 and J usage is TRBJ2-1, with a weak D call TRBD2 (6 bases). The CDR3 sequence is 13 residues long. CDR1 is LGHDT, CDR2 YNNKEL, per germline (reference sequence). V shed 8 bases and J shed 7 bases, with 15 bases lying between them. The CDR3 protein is CASSQMEGNEQFF. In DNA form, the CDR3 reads TGTGCCAGCTCACAAATGGAGGGGAATGAGCAGTTCTTC.

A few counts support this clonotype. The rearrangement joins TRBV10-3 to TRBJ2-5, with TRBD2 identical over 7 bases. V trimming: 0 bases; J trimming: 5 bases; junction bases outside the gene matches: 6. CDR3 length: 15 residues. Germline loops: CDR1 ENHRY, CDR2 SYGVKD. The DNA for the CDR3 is TGTGCCATCAGTGAGTCCGGGGGAGGGCCGGAGACCCAGTACTTC. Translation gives CAISESGGGPETQYF.

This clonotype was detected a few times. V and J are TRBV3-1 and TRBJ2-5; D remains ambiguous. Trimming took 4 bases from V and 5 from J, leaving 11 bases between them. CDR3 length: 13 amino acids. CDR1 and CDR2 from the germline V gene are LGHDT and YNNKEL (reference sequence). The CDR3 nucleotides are TGTGCCAGCAGCCGGAATGAACGGGAGACCCAGTACTTC. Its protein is CASSRNERETQYF.

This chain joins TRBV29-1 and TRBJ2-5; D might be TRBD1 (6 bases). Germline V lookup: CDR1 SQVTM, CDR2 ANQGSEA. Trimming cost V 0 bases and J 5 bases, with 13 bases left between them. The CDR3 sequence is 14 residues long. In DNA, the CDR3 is TGCAGCGTTGAAGAAGGCAGGGGCCCGGAGACCCAGTACTTC. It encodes CSVEEGRGPETQYF.

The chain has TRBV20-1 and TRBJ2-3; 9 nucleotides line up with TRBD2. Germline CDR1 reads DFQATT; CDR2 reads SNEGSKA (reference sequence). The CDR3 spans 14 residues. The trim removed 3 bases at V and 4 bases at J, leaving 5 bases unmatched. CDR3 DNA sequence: TGCAGTGCTAGTTTCGCGGGAGGGTCAGATACGCAGTATTTT. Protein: CSASFAGGSDTQYF.

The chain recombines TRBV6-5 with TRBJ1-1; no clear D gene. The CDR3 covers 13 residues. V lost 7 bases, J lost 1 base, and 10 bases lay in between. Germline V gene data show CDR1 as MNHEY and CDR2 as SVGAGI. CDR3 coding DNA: TGTGCCAGCACCCAACGGGGGAACACTGAAGCTTTCTTT. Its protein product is CASTQRGNTEAFF.

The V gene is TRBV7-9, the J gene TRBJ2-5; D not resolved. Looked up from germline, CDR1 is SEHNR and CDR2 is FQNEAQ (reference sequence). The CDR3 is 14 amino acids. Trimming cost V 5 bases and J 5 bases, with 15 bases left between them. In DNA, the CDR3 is TGTGCCAGCAGCCCGCCGGACCCCCCGGAGACCCAGTACTTC. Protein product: CASSPPDPPETQYF.

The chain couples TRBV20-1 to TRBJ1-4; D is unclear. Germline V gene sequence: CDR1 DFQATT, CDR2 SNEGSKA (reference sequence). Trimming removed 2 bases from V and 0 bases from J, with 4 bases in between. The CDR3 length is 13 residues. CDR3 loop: CSARSTTNEKLFF. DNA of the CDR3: TGCAGTGCTAGATCGACAACTAATGAAAAACTGTTTTTT.

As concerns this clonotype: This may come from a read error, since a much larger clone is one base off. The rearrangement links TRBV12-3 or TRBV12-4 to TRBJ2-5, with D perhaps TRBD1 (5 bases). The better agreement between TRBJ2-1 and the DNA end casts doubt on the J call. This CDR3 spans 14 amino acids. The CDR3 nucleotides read TGTGCCAGCAGTTTTTTAGGGGTTCGAGATGAGCAGTTCTTC. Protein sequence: CASSFLGVRDEQFF.

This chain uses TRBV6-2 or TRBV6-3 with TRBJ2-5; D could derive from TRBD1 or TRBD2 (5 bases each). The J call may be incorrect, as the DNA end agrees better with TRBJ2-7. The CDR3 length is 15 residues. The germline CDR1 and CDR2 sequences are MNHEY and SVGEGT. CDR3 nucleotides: TGTGCCAGCAGTACCCGGGGCTCACAGTCCTACGAGCAGTACTTC. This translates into CASSTRGSQSYEQYF.

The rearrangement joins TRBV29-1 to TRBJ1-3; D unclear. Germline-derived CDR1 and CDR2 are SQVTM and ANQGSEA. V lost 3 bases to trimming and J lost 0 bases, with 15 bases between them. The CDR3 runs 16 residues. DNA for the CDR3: TGCAGCGTTGATAGCGGCCCCGGCAGCTCTGGAAACACCATATATTTT. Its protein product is CSVDSGPGSSGNTIYF.

The CDR3 spells CASSLLSGGSSTDTQYF. The CDR3 coding sequence is TGTGCCAGCAGCTTACTGTCCGGGGGGTCTAGCACAGATACGCAGTATTTT. V usage is TRBV7-3 and J usage is TRBJ2-3; TRBD2 matches 7 bases. CDR3 length equals 17 residues. Germline values: CDR1 SGHTA, CDR2 FQGTGA. The J segment lost 0 bases and the V segment lost 2 bases, leaving 8 bases of the junction unmatched.

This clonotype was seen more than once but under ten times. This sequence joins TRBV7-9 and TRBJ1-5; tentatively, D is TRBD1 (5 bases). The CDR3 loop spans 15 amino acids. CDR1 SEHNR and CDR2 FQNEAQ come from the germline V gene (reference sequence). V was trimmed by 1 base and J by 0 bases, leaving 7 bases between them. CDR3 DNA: TGTGCCAGCAGCTTAGGGACAAATAGCAATCAGCCCCAGCATTTT. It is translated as CASSLGTNSNQPQHF. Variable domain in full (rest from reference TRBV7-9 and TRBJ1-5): DTGVSQNPRHKITKRGQNVTFRCDPISEHNRLYWYRQTLGQGPEFLTYFQNEAQLEKSRLLSDRFSAERPKGSFSTLEIQRTEQGDSAMYLCASSLGTNSNQPQHFGDGTRLSIL.

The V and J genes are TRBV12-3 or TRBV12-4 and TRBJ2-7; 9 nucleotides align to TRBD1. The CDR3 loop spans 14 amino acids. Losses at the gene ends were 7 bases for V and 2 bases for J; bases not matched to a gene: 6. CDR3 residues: CASTQGTGPYEQYF. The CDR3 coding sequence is TGTGCCAGCACGCAGGGGACAGGGCCCTACGAGCAGTACTTC.

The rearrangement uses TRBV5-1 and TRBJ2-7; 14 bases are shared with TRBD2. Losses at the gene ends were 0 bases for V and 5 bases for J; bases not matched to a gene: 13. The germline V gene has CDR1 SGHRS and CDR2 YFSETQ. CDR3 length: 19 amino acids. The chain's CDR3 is CASSLANSGTSGSLDEQYF. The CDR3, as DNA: TGCGCCAGCAGCTTGGCGAACTCCGGGACTAGCGGGAGCTTAGACGAGCAGTACTTC.

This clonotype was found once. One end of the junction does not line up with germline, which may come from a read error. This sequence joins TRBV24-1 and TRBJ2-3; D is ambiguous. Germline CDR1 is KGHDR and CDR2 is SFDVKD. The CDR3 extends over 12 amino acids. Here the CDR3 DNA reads TGTGCCACCAGTGACTCAACAGATACGCAGTCTTTT. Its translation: CATSDSTDTQSF.

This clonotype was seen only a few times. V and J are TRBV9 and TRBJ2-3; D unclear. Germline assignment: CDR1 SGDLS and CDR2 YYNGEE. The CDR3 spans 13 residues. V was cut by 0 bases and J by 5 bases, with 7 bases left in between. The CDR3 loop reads CASSVVSEDTQYF. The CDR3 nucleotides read TGTGCCAGCAGCGTAGTTTCTGAAGATACGCAGTATTTT.